Detailed here is one T cell receptor beta chain. The CDR3 length is 14 residues. V lost 4 bases, J lost 0 bases, and 1 base stayed unmatched. In germline, CDR1 is LNHDA, CDR2 SQIVND (reference sequence). Profiled with immunoSEQ multiplex PCR; TCRdb holds only in-frame clones, not every one. The data show around 100,000 clones, 91% seen once. The data were obtained in a study of blood T cell repertoires in COVID-19. Material: peripheral blood. This chain uses TRBV19 with TRBJ1-1; TRBD1 matches at 8 bases. The sequence was obtained from a man in his forties or fifties with active COVID-19. Here the CDR3 reads CASSRDRMNTEAFF. In DNA, the CDR3 is TGTGCCAGTAGTAGGGACAGGATGAACACTGAAGCTTTCTTT.